The 14 T cell receptor beta chains presented below share a single source sample, sequenced in a study of shared clonotypes between healthy human individuals. Sequencing was performed with immunoSEQ multiplex PCR; in TCRdb, only in-frame clones are kept and a portion is missing. The repertoire includes approximately 940,000 clones, less than 85% of them detected once, and over 1.3% sits in the top ten. Sample: memory CD4+ T cells sorted from blood. This sample's subset: CD45RA-negative fraction. Receptors were obtained from a man between 18 and 35 years old in good health.

The chain is built from TRBV11-2 and TRBJ1-1, with a weak D call TRBD1 (5 bases). V lost 7 bases and J lost 5, with 14 bases in between. The CDR3 spans 13 residues. Germline V gene data show CDR1 as SGHAT and CDR2 as FQNNGV. The CDR3 sequence is CASTTQKGTEAFF. As DNA, the CDR3 is TGTGCCAGCACCACCCAGAAGGGGACTGAAGCTTTCTTT.

J is TRBJ2-2 and V is TRBV6-1; no definite D call. Per germline, CDR1 MNHNS and CDR2 SASEGT. The ends were cut back, 7 bases at V and 1 base at J, with 13 bases in the middle. The CDR3 consists of 15 residues. This CDR3 is CASTTAPGNTGELFF. DNA of the CDR3: TGTGCCAGCACCACAGCCCCGGGGAACACCGGGGAGCTGTTTTTT.

CDR3 loop: CASSWDGTANEKLFF. CDR3 DNA: TGCGCCAGCAGCTGGGACGGGACAGCTAATGAAAAACTGTTTTTT. This sequence joins TRBV5-1 and TRBJ1-4; 7 nucleotides agree with TRBD1. The CDR3 has 15 residues. Germline assignment: CDR1 SGHRS and CDR2 YFSETQ. V trimming: 3 bases; J trimming: 3 bases; junction bases outside the gene matches: 5.

The rearrangement links TRBV2 to TRBJ1-5, with D possibly TRBD1 on 6 matching bases. The V gene lost 6 bases and the J gene lost 9 bases, with 27 bases spanning the gap. The CDR3 is 17 residues long. Germline V gene sequence: CDR1 SNHLY, CDR2 FYNNEI. CDR3 sequence: CASSSLDMTGDFGPQHF. In nucleotides, the CDR3 is TGTGCCAGCAGCTCCCTCGATATGACAGGAGACTTTGGGCCCCAGCATTTT.

In this sample, this clone turned up a few times. The chain carries TRBV10-3 and TRBJ2-5; tentatively, D is TRBD1 (5 bases). CDR1 and CDR2 (germline): ENHRY, SYGVKD. With 3 bases removed from V and 1 base from J, the gap between germline ends came to 9 bases. The length of the CDR3 is 14 residues. The CDR3 spells CAISEGAVQETQYF. For the CDR3, the DNA is TGTGCCATCAGTGAAGGGGCCGTCCAAGAGACCCAGTACTTC.

The chain is built from TRBV7-2 and TRBJ2-1, with D possibly matching TRBD1 (6 bases). From germline, CDR1 is SGHTA and CDR2 FQGNSA. Deletions cut 5 bases from V and 4 bases from J, with 15 bases between. The CDR3 runs 15 residues. CDR3 amino acids: CASSPTGSMYNEQFF. The CDR3 DNA reads TGTGCCAGCAGCCCAACAGGGAGCATGTACAATGAGCAGTTCTTC.

This clone was found once. V usage is TRBV6-5 and J usage is TRBJ1-2; no definite D call. Per the germline V gene, CDR1 is MNHEY and CDR2 is SVGAGI. V was shortened by 10 bases and J by 7 bases, with 13 bases between the two germline ends. The CDR3 extends over 11 amino acids. The CDR3 region is CATKTWAGYTF. In nucleotides, the CDR3 is TGTGCCACCAAAACCTGGGCTGGCTACACCTTC.

The chain has TRBV29-1 and TRBJ1-2; 7 nucleotides match TRBD1. The trim removed 0 bases at V and 6 bases at J, leaving 7 bases unmatched. Germline V lookup: CDR1 SQVTM, CDR2 ANQGSEA. The CDR3 totals 14 residues. The CDR3 protein is CSVEDISRGDGYTF. DNA for the CDR3: TGCAGCGTTGAAGATATTAGCAGGGGGGATGGCTACACCTTC.

The chain uses TRBV27 and TRBJ1-3, with a tentative D call TRBD1 (5 bases). Per germline, CDR1 MNHEY and CDR2 SMNVEV (reference sequence). The CDR3 extends over 15 amino acids. Trimming shortened V by 1 base and J by 4 bases, and 11 bases separated the two germline ends. The DNA for the CDR3 is TGTGCCAGCAGTTTATATGGGACGCCCGGAAACACCATATATTTT. Translating it yields CASSLYGTPGNTIYF.

This chain uses TRBV4-1 with TRBJ2-1, with TRBD1 as a possible D gene (6 bases). Germline assignment: CDR1 MGHRA and CDR2 YSYEKL. V was shortened by 3 bases and J by 0 bases, with 12 bases between the two germline ends. The CDR3 covers 16 residues. The CDR3 DNA follows: TGCGCCAGCAGCCAGTTCACAGGGAGCTCCTACAATGAGCAGTTCTTC. Protein product: CASSQFTGSSYNEQFF.

The chain recombines TRBV9 with TRBJ1-2, with D uncertain. Looked up from germline, CDR1 is SGDLS and CDR2 is YYNGEE. This CDR3 contains 13 residues. Trimming stripped 3 bases from V and 1 base from J, with 7 bases between. CDR3 DNA sequence: TGTGCCAGCAGCGAGCAGAATAACTATGGCTACACCTTC. This translates into CASSEQNNYGYTF.

This clone was seen a single time. Other DNA sequences in the sample encode the same CDR3. This rearrangement joins TRBV28 to TRBJ1-5; D perhaps matches TRBD1 (5 bases). Trimming pared 5 bases from V and 4 bases from J, leaving 12 bases between. The CDR3 sequence is 14 residues long. CDR1 is MDHEN and CDR2 is SYDVKM in the germline V gene. The CDR3 sequence: CASSPGTGNQPQHF. In DNA, the CDR3 is TGTGCCAGCAGTCCGGGGACGGGGAATCAGCCCCAGCATTTT.

The V call is TRBV7-2, the J call TRBJ1-6; weak D call: TRBD1 (6 bases). This CDR3 comprises 13 residues. V was shortened by 5 bases and J by 13 bases, with 15 bases between the two germline ends. Germline V gene data show CDR1 as SGHTA and CDR2 as FQGNSA. The CDR3 loop is CASSRDMGAPLHF. DNA for the CDR3: TGTGCCAGCAGCCGGGACATGGGAGCGCCCCTCCACTTT.

The rearrangement joins TRBV18 to TRBJ2-3; no clear D gene. CDR3 length: 16 residues. Germline-derived CDR1 and CDR2 are KGHSH and LQKENI. Trimming cost V 0 bases and J 1 base, with 11 bases left between them. CDR3: CASSPPSVGRTDTQYF. As DNA, the CDR3 is TGTGCCAGCTCACCACCGAGCGTAGGACGCACAGATACGCAGTATTTT.